The following is a TCR beta chain sequence with its context. Its cognate antigen is unknown. The read is 3 residues too short to cover the CDR3 end, so that end is filled in from the germline J gene. This record comes from a study of T cells in women clearing cervical HPV infection. Assay used: immunoSEQ multiplex PCR; TCRdb lists only in-frame clones, some missing. The sample table includes about 33,000 clones. The study, taken as a whole, reports: Each sample's T-cell count was unknown, possibly confounding richness.

Germline values: CDR1 DFQATT, CDR2 SNEGSKA (reference sequence). V was pared by 1 base and J by 0 bases, with 13 bases between. CDR3 size: 16 residues. Sequencing input: blood buffy coat. The chain joins TRBV20-1 to TRBJ2-4, with no clear D. The origin of this receptor is a woman aged 18-70 years with a cervical HPV16 infection that either progressed to CIN3+ or cleared (not recorded which). The CDR3 DNA, read in part, is TGCAGTGCTAGAGTTCCCACACGAGGAGCCAAAAACATT. It is translated as CSARVPTRGAKNI. The CDR3 in its entirety is CSARVPTRGAKNIQYF.